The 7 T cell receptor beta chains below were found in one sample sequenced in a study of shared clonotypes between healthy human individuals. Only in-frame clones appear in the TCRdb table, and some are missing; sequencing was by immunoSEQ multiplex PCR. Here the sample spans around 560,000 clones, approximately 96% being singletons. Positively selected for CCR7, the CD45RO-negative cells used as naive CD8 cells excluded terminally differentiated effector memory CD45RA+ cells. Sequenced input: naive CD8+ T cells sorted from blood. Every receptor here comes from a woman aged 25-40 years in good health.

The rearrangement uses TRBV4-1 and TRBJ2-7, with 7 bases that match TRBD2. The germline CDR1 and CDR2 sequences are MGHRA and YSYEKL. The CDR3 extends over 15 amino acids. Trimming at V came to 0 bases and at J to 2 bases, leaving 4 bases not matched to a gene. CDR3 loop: CASSQDLSGAYEQYF. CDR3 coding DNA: TGCGCCAGCAGCCAAGATTTAAGCGGGGCCTACGAGCAGTACTTC.

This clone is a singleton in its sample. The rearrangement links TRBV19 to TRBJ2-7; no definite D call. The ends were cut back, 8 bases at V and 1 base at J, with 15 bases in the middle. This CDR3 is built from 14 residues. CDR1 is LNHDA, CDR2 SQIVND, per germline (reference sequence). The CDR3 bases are TGTGCCAGTGGGTCCCGAGACAAATCCTACGAGCAGTACTTC. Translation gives CASGSRDKSYEQYF.

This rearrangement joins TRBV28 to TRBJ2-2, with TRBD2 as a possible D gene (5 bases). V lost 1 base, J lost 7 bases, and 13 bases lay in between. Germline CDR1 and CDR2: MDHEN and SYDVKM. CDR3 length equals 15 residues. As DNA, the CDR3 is TGTGCCAGCAGTTTATTTTCGGGGTTTGGCGGGGAGCTGTTTTTT. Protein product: CASSLFSGFGGELFF.

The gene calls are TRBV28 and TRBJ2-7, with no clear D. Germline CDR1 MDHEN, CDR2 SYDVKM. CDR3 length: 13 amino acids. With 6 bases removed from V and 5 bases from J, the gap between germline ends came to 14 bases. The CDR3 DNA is TGTGCCAGCAGGGCCCCATCCGAACACGAGCAGTACTTC. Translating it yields CASRAPSEHEQYF.

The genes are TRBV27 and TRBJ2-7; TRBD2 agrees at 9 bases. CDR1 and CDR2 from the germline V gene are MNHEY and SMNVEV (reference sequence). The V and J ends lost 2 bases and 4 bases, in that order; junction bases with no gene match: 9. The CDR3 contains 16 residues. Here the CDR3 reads CASSLVAETSGYEQYF. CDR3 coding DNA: TGTGCCAGCAGTTTAGTAGCAGAGACTAGCGGATACGAGCAGTACTTC.

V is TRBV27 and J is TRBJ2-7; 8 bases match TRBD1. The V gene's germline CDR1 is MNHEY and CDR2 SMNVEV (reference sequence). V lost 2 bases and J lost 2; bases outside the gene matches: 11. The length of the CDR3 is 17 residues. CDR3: CASSLERPGTGPYEQYF. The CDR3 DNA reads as TGTGCCAGCAGTTTAGAACGACCCGGGACAGGACCCTACGAGCAGTACTTC.

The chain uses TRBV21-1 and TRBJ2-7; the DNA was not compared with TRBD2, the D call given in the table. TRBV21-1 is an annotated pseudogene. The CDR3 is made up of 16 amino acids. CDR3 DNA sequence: TGTGCCAGCAGCAACCCCAGAGGGCGGTCCAGCTACGAGCAGTACTTC. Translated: CASSNPRGRSSYEQYF.